The 14 T cell receptor beta chains given below trace back to one sample, sequenced in a study of regulatory T cells in long-lasting Graves disease. Building the TCR beta libraries relied on iRepertoire HTBI primers, and CDR3 regions underwent Arm-PCR. TCRdb re-called the multiplex PCR reads through MiXCR, storing one row per CDR3 protein. In the table there are approximately 400,000 distinct CDR3 sequences, around 14% of which are singletons. Time point: newly diagnosed GD, antithyroid drugs for less than 3 months. Isolated PBMC RNA provided the starting material for the TCR library. The same sample was also used in a study of T cells in Graves' hyperthyroidism and ophthalmopathy.

Specimen: peripheral blood mononuclear cells (PBMCs), collected at new diagnosis, from a patient treated with antithyroid drugs. Every receptor here comes from a woman aged 25 to 39 with Graves disease.

At least ten counts were recorded for this clonotype. This rearrangement joins TRBV2 to TRBJ1-3; no clear D. Trimming shortened V by 4 bases and J by 2 bases, and 9 bases separated the two germline ends. CDR1 SNHLY and CDR2 FYNNEI come from the germline V gene. This CDR3 is built from 14 residues. CDR3 sequence reads: CASSVRGAGNTIYF. CDR3 bases: TGTGCCAGCAGTGTTCGTGGGGCTGGAAACACCATATATTTT. The full variable domain, its missing parts supplied by reference TRBV2 and TRBJ1-3, is EPEVTQTPSHQVTQMGQEVILRCVPISNHLYFYWYRQILGQKVEFLVSFYNNEISEKSEIFDDQFSVERPDGSNFTLKIRSTKLEDSAMYFCASSVRGAGNTIYFGEGSWLTVV.

Details on this clonotype: A read error is possible here, since a much larger clone lies one base away. The J gene is TRBJ1-5, the V gene TRBV2; no clear D gene. This CDR3 contains 16 residues. The germline gives CDR1 SNHLY, CDR2 FYNNEI. The CDR3 bases are TGTGCCAGCAGTGACTCAGGCCTTTATAGCAATCAGCCCCGGCATTTT. This codes for CASSDSGLYSNQPRHF.

This clonotype was seen more than once but under ten times. This chain connects TRBV20-1 to TRBJ2-2; D unresolved. The germline CDR1 and CDR2 sequences are DFQATT and SNEGSKA (reference sequence). Deletions cut 6 bases from V and 0 bases from J, with 8 bases between. The CDR3 contains 13 residues. The DNA of the CDR3 is TGCAGTGCACAAGGAGCGAACACCGGGGAGCTGTTTTTT. This codes for CSAQGANTGELFF.

The chain uses TRBV20-1 and TRBJ2-5; D possibly corresponds to TRBD2 (6 bases). The DNA end is a closer match to TRBJ2-7, so the J assignment may be wrong. Per the germline V gene, CDR1 is DFQATT and CDR2 is SNEGSKA (reference sequence). The CDR3 length is 17 residues. The CDR3 here is CSARGPFRGTLGYEQYF. As DNA, the CDR3 is TGCAGTGCTAGAGGCCCCTTCCGGGGGACCCTGGGGTACGAGCAGTACTTC.

This clonotype was counted between two and nine times. The chain joins TRBV27 to TRBJ1-1, with 10 bases fitting TRBD1. Germline CDR1 reads MNHEY; CDR2 reads SMNVEV (reference sequence). The CDR3 consists of 15 residues. V was pared by 4 bases and J by 1 base, with 3 bases of the junction left unmatched. This CDR3 reads CASSSDRGRNTEAFF. The CDR3 DNA sequence: TGTGCCAGCAGTTCGGACAGGGGGAGGAACACTGAAGCTTTCTTT.

Points on this clonotype: A read error is possible here, since a much larger clone lies one base away. J is TRBJ2-5 and V is TRBV15; 11 positions match TRBD1. The germline gives CDR1 LNHNV, CDR2 YYDKDF (reference sequence). The CDR3 spans 19 residues. CDR3 nucleotide sequence: TGTACCACCCAGACGATTGGGACAGGGGGATACGGGGCATGGGAGACCCAGTACTTC. Translated, it gives CTTQTIGTGGYGAWETQYF.

This clonotype occurred many times. V usage is TRBV3-1 and J usage is TRBJ1-1, with no clear D. Deletions cut 5 bases from V and 3 bases from J, with 10 bases between. Germline CDR1 LGHDT, CDR2 YNNKEL (reference sequence). The CDR3 consists of 13 residues. CDR3 amino acids: CASSVGWDTEAFF. In nucleotides, the CDR3 is TGTGCCAGCAGCGTAGGGTGGGACACTGAAGCTTTCTTT.

This clonotype was found a few times. This rearrangement joins TRBV14 to TRBJ2-1; 9 nucleotides agree with TRBD1. V lost 1 base to trimming and J lost 4 bases; unmatched junction nucleotides: 8. Looked up from germline, CDR1 is SGHDN and CDR2 is FVKESK. The CDR3 extends over 17 amino acids. The CDR3 nucleotides read TGTGCCAGCAGCCAAGGAGAACAGGGGGCGCCGTACAATGAGCAGTTCTTC. It codes for CASSQGEQGAPYNEQFF.

This clonotype was seen many times. CDR3 DNA sequence: TGTGCCAGCAGCGTAGGTGGGACAGGATATAACACTGAAGCTTTCTTT. Translating it yields CASSVGGTGYNTEAFF. The chain couples TRBV9 to TRBJ1-1, with 8 bases identical to TRBD1. This CDR3 is 16 amino acids long. Germline loops: CDR1 SGDLS, CDR2 YYNGEE. With 0 bases clipped from V and 2 bases from J, the junction kept 6 bases outside the gene matches.

This rearrangement joins TRBV30 to TRBJ2-7; 7 nucleotides line up with TRBD1. Germline V CDR1 and CDR2: GTSNPN, SVGIG (reference sequence). Trimming at V came to 3 bases and at J to 6 bases, leaving 5 bases not matched to a gene. There are 12 residues in the CDR3. The CDR3 nucleotides read TGTGCCTGGAGCCCGACAGGGCCCGAGCAGTACTTC. As protein: CAWSPTGPEQYF.

This clonotype was seen repeatedly, ten times or more. The rearrangement uses TRBV7-8 and TRBJ1-6, with unresolved D. Germline V lookup: CDR1 SGHVS, CDR2 FQNEAQ. Trimming shortened V by 3 bases and J by 0 bases, and 9 bases separated the two germline ends. The CDR3 is 16 amino acids. CDR3 amino acids: CASSLGQSSYNSPLHF. The CDR3 coding sequence is TGTGCCAGCAGCTTGGGCCAAAGCTCCTATAATTCACCCCTCCACTTT. The full variable domain, its missing parts supplied by reference TRBV7-8 and TRBJ1-6, is GAGVSQSPRYKVAKRGQDVALRCDPISGHVSLFWYQQALGQGPEFLTYFQNEAQLDKSGLPSDRFFAERPEGSVSTLKIQRTQQEDSAVYLCASSLGQSSYNSPLHFGNGTRLTVT.

This clonotype was detected ten times or more. The chain uses TRBV7-8 and TRBJ2-1; TRBD2 aligns across 13 bases. The CDR3 is 18 amino acids. V shed 1 base and J 2 bases; nucleotides not matched to a gene: 5. CDR1 SGHVS and CDR2 FQNEAQ come from the germline V gene. This chain's CDR3 is CASSLGTSGSVPYNEQFF. The CDR3 DNA reads TGTGCCAGCAGCTTAGGGACTAGCGGGAGTGTTCCCTACAATGAGCAGTTCTTC.

The chain joins TRBV11-2 to TRBJ1-1; maybe TRBD1 (6 bases). With 1 base removed from V and 5 bases from J, the gap between germline ends came to 8 bases. Germline V gene sequence: CDR1 SGHAT, CDR2 FQNNGV. The CDR3 covers 13 residues. The CDR3 sequence is CASSLVRGTEAFF. In DNA form, the CDR3 reads TGTGCCAGCAGCTTAGTTAGGGGGACTGAAGCTTTCTTT.

In its sample, this clonotype was seen many times. The chain links TRBV6-1 to TRBJ2-5, with 11 nucleotides matching TRBD1. Germline CDR1 reads MNHNS; CDR2 reads SASEGT. With 3 bases clipped from V and 5 bases from J, the junction kept 5 bases outside the gene matches. The CDR3 sequence is 15 residues long. CDR3 coding DNA: TGTGCCAGCAGTGAGGACAGGGGGCGGTCGGAGACCCAGTACTTC. Protein product: CASSEDRGRSETQYF.